A selection of T cell receptor beta chains follows, all from one sample in a study of cytomegalovirus exposure and HLA in healthy donors. Clones were sequenced by immunoSEQ multiplex PCR, and TCRdb holds only the in-frame ones, with some missing. The table has some 150,000 clones, 74% seen once. Sequencing was done on a sample of PBMCs. These receptors were taken from a man between 25 and 39 years old in good health and CMV-seronegative. The CDR3 runs from the conserved cysteine through the conserved F or W. Fields, in order: clone size, J gene, D gene, V gene, CDR3 protein, CDR3 DNA. The D gene is left open where the match is weak. Clone size is not always given. Where it is, it says once, few, many or a class for expanded clones.

clone_size: .
j_call: TRBJ2-3
d_call: TRBD2
v_call: TRBV27
cdr3_aa: CASSLGTSGGTDTQYF
cdr3_nt: TGTGCCAGCAGTTTAGGTACTAGCGGGGGCACAGATACGCAGTATTTT

clone_size: .
j_call: TRBJ1-4
d_call: .
v_call: TRBV14
cdr3_aa: CASSHRAGGEKLFF
cdr3_nt: TGTGCCAGCAGCCACCGGGCGGGCGGTGAAAAACTGTTTTTT

clone_size: few
j_call: TRBJ2-3
d_call: TRBD2
v_call: TRBV4-3
cdr3_aa: CASSQDLGLAGAGGTDTQYF
cdr3_nt: TGCGCCAGCAGCCAAGATCTCGGGCTAGCGGGGGCAGGGGGCACAGATACGCAGTATTTT

clone_size: few
j_call: TRBJ2-3
d_call: .
v_call: TRBV5-1
cdr3_aa: CASSWTGSDTQYF
cdr3_nt: TGCGCCAGCAGCTGGACTGGATCGGATACGCAGTATTTT

clone_size: .
j_call: TRBJ2-1
d_call: .
v_call: TRBV7-2
cdr3_aa: CASSLQGLSSYNEQFF
cdr3_nt: TGTGCCAGCAGCTTACAGGGACTGAGCTCCTACAATGAGCAGTTCTTC

clone_size: .
j_call: TRBJ1-1
d_call: .
v_call: TRBV7-2
cdr3_aa: CASSLNAEDTEAFF
cdr3_nt: TGTGCCAGCAGCTTAAATGCGGAGGACACTGAAGCTTTCTTT

clone_size: .
j_call: TRBJ1-5
d_call: TRBD1
v_call: TRBV28
cdr3_aa: CASSRDSDSNQPQHF
cdr3_nt: TGTGCCAGCAGCCGGGACAGTGATAGCAATCAGCCCCAGCATTTT

clone_size: .
j_call: TRBJ1-1
d_call: TRBD1
v_call: TRBV6-4
cdr3_aa: CASRTGGENTEAFF
cdr3_nt: TGTGCCAGCAGGACAGGGGGCGAGAACACTGAAGCTTTCTTT

clone_size: .
j_call: TRBJ1-2
d_call: TRBD1
v_call: TRBV2
cdr3_aa: CASGSLTGVDGYTF
cdr3_nt: TGTGCCAGCGGTAGTTTGACAGGGGTGGATGGCTACACCTTC

clone_size: .
j_call: TRBJ1-5
d_call: TRBD1
v_call: TRBV5-5
cdr3_aa: CASSLEGQGFQPQHF
cdr3_nt: TGTGCCAGCAGCTTGGAGGGACAGGGCTTCCAGCCCCAGCATTTT

clone_size: .
j_call: TRBJ2-7
d_call: .
v_call: TRBV28
cdr3_aa: CASSLPVSYEQYF
cdr3_nt: TGTGCCAGCAGTTTACCAGTATCCTACGAGCAGTACTTC

clone_size: .
j_call: TRBJ2-3
d_call: .
v_call: TRBV6-5
cdr3_aa: CASSFALGAFTDTQYF
cdr3_nt: TGTGCCAGCAGTTTTGCCTTAGGGGCGTTCACAGATACGCAGTATTTT

clone_size: .
j_call: TRBJ2-7
d_call: TRBD1
v_call: TRBV4-3
cdr3_aa: CASSQGVDRGLYEQYF
cdr3_nt: TGCGCCAGCAGCCAAGGTGTGGACAGGGGGCTCTACGAGCAGTACTTC

clone_size: .
j_call: TRBJ2-1
d_call: TRBD2
v_call: TRBV10-3
cdr3_aa: CAISESSGGADEQFF
cdr3_nt: TGTGCCATCAGTGAGTCGAGCGGGGGGGCCGATGAGCAGTTCTTC

clone_size: .
j_call: TRBJ2-7
d_call: .
v_call: TRBV6-5
cdr3_aa: CASRLGGEQYF
cdr3_nt: TGTGCCAGCAGACTAGGCGGCGAGCAGTACTTC

clone_size: .
j_call: TRBJ1-2
d_call: .
v_call: TRBV25-1
cdr3_aa: CASSETLYYGYTF
cdr3_nt: TGTGCCAGCAGCGAGACATTATACTATGGCTACACCTTC